The rows below give T cell receptor beta chains drawn from one sample of a study of T cell responses to AZD1222 COVID-19 vaccine. TCRdb's table, derived via immunoSEQ multiplex PCR, lists solely in-frame clones and lacks some. The sample holds 120,000 to 150,000 clones; around 89% are singletons and the top ten take more than 2%. The specimen comprised peripheral blood, sampled on day 0 of AZD1222 vaccination. The receptors were gathered from an adult in good health. The CDR3 runs from the conserved cysteine through the conserved F or W. D genes are given only for firm matches. Clone size is shown for a subset of rows, as once, few, many or a class of expanded clone.

TRBJ1-1 | . | TRBV7-2 | TRBD1 | TGTGCCAGCAGCTTAGCGCACGAGACAGGGGAAGCTTTCTTT | CASSLAHETGEAFF
TRBJ2-1 | . | TRBV12-3/TRBV12-4 | . | TGTGCCAGCGGGGAGTTTAAGGGTTATGAGCAGTTCTTC | CASGEFKGYEQFF
TRBJ1-2 | . | TRBV7-9 | . | TGTGCCAGCAGCTTAGTAGTGAGAGTAAATGGCTACACCTTC | CASSLVVRVNGYTF
TRBJ1-6 | few | TRBV30 | TRBD1 | TGTGCCTCGACGACAGGGCTCAATTCACCCCTCCACTTT | CASTTGLNSPLHF
TRBJ1-5 | once | TRBV4-1 | TRBD1 | TGCGCCAGCAGCCAAGAAATCCCCCGGACAGGGGACCAGCCCCAGCATTTT | CASSQEIPRTGDQPQHF
TRBJ2-1 | . | TRBV9 | . | TGTGCCAGCAGCGTAGCCGGGAGCGAGTACAATGAGCAGTTCTTC | CASSVAGSEYNEQFF
TRBJ2-7 | . | TRBV6-1 | . | TGTGCCAGCAGTGAAGCGGGAGCCGAGCAGTACTTC | CASSEAGAEQYF
TRBJ2-3 | . | TRBV27 | . | TGTGCCAGCAGTCGCGATTACAGGGTGGATACGCAGTATTTT | CASSRDYRVDTQYF
TRBJ2-3 | . | TRBV7-9 | TRBD2 | TGTGCCAGCAGCCAGGGACTAGCGGGGTACACAGATACGCAGTATTTT | CASSQGLAGYTDTQYF
TRBJ1-1 | . | TRBV6-5 | . | TGTGCCAGCAGGCACCAGGTGAACACTGAAGCTTTCTTT | CASRHQVNTEAFF
TRBJ2-2 | few | TRBV7-9 | . | TGTGCCAGCAGCCCAAAGAACACCGGGGAGCTGTTTTTT | CASSPKNTGELFF
TRBJ1-1 | . | TRBV7-2 | TRBD1 | TGTGCCAGCAGCTTAGGGGGACAGCTGAACACTGAAGCTTTCTTT | CASSLGGQLNTEAFF
TRBJ1-1 | once | TRBV3-1/TRBV3-2 | . | TGTGCCAGCAGCCCCCTCGTCTTATGGAAGGGGCTGGACACTGAAGCTTTCTTT | CASSPLVLWKGLDTEAFF
TRBJ1-2 | . | TRBV2 | . | TGTGCCAGCAGGGACGGCCGTACCCCCTATGGCTACACCTTC | CASRDGRTPYGYTF
TRBJ2-7 | few | TRBV7-8 | . | TGTGCCAGCAGCTTAACCGGGACCTACGAGCAGTACTTC | CASSLTGTYEQYF
TRBJ2-7 | . | TRBV2 | TRBD1 | TGTGCCAGCAGCCGGGGACAGGAAGTCGCGCAGTACTTC | CASSRGQEVAQYF
TRBJ2-1 | . | TRBV7-8 | . | TGTGCCAGCAGCCCCACTGCTCAGGTGTTCTTC | CASSPTAQVFF
TRBJ2-4 | . | TRBV27 | . | TGTGCCAGCAGCCCCCTTTGGGGGCCACGAGGAAACATTCAGTACTTC | CASSPLWGPRGNIQYF
TRBJ1-5 | once | TRBV5-8 | TRBD1 | TGTGCCAGCAGCTTGTGGACAGGGCAGATGAGCAATCAGCCCCAGCATTTT | CASSLWTGQMSNQPQHF
TRBJ2-1 | . | TRBV2 | TRBD1 | TGTGCCAGCAGCCGGCCCCCGGACAGGGGGCACAATGAGCAGTTCTTC | CASSRPPDRGHNEQFF
TRBJ2-1 | . | TRBV19 | . | TGTGCCAGTAGCTCGGCAGGGCGGTACAATGAGCAGTTCTTC | CASSSAGRYNEQFF
TRBJ1-3 | . | TRBV29-1 | . | TGCAGCGTTGGGCAGGGGTCTGGAAACACCATATATTTT | CSVGQGSGNTIYF
TRBJ1-2 | . | TRBV5-1 | . | TGCGCCAGCAGCTTGATTGGGACGGATATCTATGGCTACACCTTC | CASSLIGTDIYGYTF
TRBJ2-7 | few | TRBV4-2 | . | TGTGCCAGCAGCCAAGATAAGGGTCCCTACGAGCAGTACTTC | CASSQDKGPYEQYF
TRBJ2-7 | . | TRBV5-1 | TRBD1 | TGCGCCAGCAACCCGACAGGGGTCGACGAGCAGTACTTC | CASNPTGVDEQYF
TRBJ1-1 | . | TRBV19 | . | TGTGCCAGTTCCGCTCGTGGGCCAGGGATGAACACTGAAGCTTTCTTT | CASSARGPGMNTEAFF
TRBJ2-7 | . | TRBV5-4 | TRBD2 | TGTGCCAGCAGCTTGGCCGGAGCGGGAGGGCCCTACGAGCAGTACTTC | CASSLAGAGGPYEQYF
TRBJ2-5 | . | TRBV11-3 | . | TGTGCCAGCAGCTTAGTCTACCCCCCGACCCAGTACTTC | CASSLVYPPTQYF
TRBJ2-5 | . | TRBV28 | TRBD1 | TGTGCCAGCAAACAGGGGTTAGAGACCCAGTACTTC | CASKQGLETQYF
TRBJ2-7 | once | TRBV7-2 | . | TGTGCCAGCAGCTTAAAAGGTGGCAGGGGGCAGTACTTC | CASSLKGGRGQYF
TRBJ1-5 | once | TRBV19 | . | TGTGCCAGCACAAGGGGATATAGCAATCAGCCCCAGCATTTT | CASTRGYSNQPQHF
TRBJ2-5 | . | TRBV7-7 | TRBD1 | TGTGCTAGCAGCCTGGACAGGATACAGACCCAGTACTTC | CASSLDRIQTQYF
TRBJ2-2 | . | TRBV7-6 | TRBD2 | TGTGCCAGCAGCTCGTCTAGCGGGAGGATGAACACCGGGGAGCTGTTTTTT | CASSSSSGRMNTGELFF
TRBJ2-1 | once | TRBV19 | . | TGTGCCAGTAGTATCGACGCAGGGGCGTACAATGAGCAGTTCTTC | CASSIDAGAYNEQFF
TRBJ2-1 | . | TRBV27 | TRBD2 | TGTGCCAGCAGTTGGACTAGCGGAGGATCGGATGAGCAGTTCTTC | CASSWTSGGSDEQFF
TRBJ1-5 | once | TRBV20-1 | . | TGCAGTGCTAGTGAGGGGGGATCTCAGCCCCAGCATTTT | CSASEGGSQPQHF
TRBJ2-7 | . | TRBV9 | . | TGTGCCAGCAGGGGAGGGGGCGAGGGCGAGCAGTACTTC | CASRGGGEGEQYF
TRBJ2-7 | . | TRBV7-2 | . | TGTGCCAGCAGCTTAAACGGTTACTACGAGCAGTACTTC | CASSLNGYYEQYF
TRBJ2-7 | . | TRBV4-3 | . | TGCGCCAGCAGCCCGGCGGTCCAGGGTCCCGAGCAGTACTTC | CASSPAVQGPEQYF
TRBJ2-7 | . | TRBV7-3 | TRBD1 | TGTGCCAGCAGCCGGACAGGGGGCGACGAGCAGTACTTC | CASSRTGGDEQYF
TRBJ1-2 | . | TRBV5-6 | . | TGTGCCAGCAGCTTGGCTTTTATAGGTTCTGGCTACACCTTC | CASSLAFIGSGYTF
TRBJ2-4 | . | TRBV7-7 | . | TGTGCTAGCAGCCCCCCGGTAGCGGACAAAAACATTCAGTACTTC | CASSPPVADKNIQYF
TRBJ1-5 | once | TRBV27 | . | TGTGCCAGCAGTTCTTACACCAATCAGCCCCAGCATTTT | CASSSYTNQPQHF
TRBJ2-7 | . | TRBV19 | . | TGTGCCAGTAGACTGACAGGATCGGGCGAGCAGTACTTC | CASRLTGSGEQYF
TRBJ1-5 | once | TRBV6-5 | . | TGTGCCAGCAACTCCGGTGGGGCTTTCAATCAGCCCCAGCATTTT | CASNSGGAFNQPQHF
TRBJ2-1 | . | TRBV28 | . | TGTGCCAGCAGTTTACTGGCGACTCTACGCCATGAGCAGTTCTTC | CASSLLATLRHEQFF
TRBJ2-5 | . | TRBV24-1 | . | TGTGCCACCAGCGCCGACCCCGGCGTGACCCAGTACTTC | CATSADPGVTQYF
TRBJ1-2 | . | TRBV5-6 | . | TGTGCCAGCAGCTTTTCCTGGGGTGGCTACACCTTC | CASSFSWGGYTF